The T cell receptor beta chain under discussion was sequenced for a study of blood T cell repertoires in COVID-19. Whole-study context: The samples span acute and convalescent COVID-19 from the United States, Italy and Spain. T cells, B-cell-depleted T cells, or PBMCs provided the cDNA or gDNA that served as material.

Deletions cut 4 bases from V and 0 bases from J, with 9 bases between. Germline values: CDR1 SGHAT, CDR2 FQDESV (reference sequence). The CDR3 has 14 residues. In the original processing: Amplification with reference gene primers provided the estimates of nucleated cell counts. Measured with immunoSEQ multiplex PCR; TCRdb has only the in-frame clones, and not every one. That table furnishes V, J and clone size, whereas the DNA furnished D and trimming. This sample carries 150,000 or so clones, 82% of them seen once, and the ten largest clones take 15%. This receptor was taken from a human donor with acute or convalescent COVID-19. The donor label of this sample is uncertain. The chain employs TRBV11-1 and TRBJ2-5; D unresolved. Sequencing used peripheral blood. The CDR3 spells CASSSTLYQETQYF. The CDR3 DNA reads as TGTGCCAGCAGCTCTACCTTGTACCAAGAGACCCAGTACTTC.